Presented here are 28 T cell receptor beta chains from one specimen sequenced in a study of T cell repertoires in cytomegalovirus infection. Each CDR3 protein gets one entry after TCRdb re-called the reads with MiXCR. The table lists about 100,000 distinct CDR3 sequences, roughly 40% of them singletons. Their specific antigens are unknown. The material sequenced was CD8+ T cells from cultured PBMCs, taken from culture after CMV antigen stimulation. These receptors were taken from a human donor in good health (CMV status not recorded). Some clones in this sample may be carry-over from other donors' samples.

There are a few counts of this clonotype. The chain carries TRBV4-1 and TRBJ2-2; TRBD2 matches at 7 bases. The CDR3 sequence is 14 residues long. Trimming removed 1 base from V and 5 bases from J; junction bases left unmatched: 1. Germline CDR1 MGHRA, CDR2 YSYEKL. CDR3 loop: CASSQGGGTGELFF. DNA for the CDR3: TGCGCCAGCAGCCAAGGGGGGGGTACCGGGGAGCTGTTTTTT.

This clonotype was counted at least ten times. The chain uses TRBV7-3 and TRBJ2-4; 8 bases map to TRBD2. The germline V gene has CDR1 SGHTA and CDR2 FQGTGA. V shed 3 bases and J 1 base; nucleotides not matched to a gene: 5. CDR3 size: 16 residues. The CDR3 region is CASSLRGGGAKNIQYF. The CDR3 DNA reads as TGTGCCAGCAGCTTGAGGGGCGGGGGGGCCAAAAACATTCAGTACTTC.

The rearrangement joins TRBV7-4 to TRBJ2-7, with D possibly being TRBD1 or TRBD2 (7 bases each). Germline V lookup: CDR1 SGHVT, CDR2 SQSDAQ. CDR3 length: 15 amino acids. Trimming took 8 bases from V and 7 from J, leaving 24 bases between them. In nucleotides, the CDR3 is TGTGCCAGCTCATTGGGGGGGGACAGTCTGGGGGAGCAGTACTTC. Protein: CASSLGGDSLGEQYF.

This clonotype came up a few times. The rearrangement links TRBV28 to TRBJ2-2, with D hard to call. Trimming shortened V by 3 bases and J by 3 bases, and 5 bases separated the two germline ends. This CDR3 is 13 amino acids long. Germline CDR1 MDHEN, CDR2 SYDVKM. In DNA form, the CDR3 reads TGTGCCAGCAGTTTCGGAGACACCGGGGAGCTGTTTTTT. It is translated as CASSFGDTGELFF.

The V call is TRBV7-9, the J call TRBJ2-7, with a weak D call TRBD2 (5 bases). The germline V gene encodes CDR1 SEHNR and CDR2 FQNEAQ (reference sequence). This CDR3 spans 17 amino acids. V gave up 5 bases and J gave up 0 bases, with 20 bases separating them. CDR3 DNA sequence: TGTGCCAGCAGCCCCTACGACACTGGGAGCTTCTCCTACGAGCAGTACTTC. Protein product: CASSPYDTGSFSYEQYF. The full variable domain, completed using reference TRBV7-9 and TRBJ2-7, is DTGVSQNPRHKITKRGQNVTFRCDPISEHNRLYWYRQTLGQGPEFLTYFQNEAQLEKSRLLSDRFSAERPKGSFSTLEIQRTEQGDSAMYLCASSPYDTGSFSYEQYFGPGTRLTVT.

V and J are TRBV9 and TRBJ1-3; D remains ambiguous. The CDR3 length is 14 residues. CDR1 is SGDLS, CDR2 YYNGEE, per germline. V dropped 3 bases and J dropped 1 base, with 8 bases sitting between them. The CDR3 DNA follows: TGTGCCAGCAGCGGAGCCTCATCTGGAAACACCATATATTTT. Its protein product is CASSGASSGNTIYF.

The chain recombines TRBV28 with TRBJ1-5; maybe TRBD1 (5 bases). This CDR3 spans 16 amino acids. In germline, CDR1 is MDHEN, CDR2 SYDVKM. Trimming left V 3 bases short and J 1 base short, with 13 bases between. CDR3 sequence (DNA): TGTGCCAGCAGTTTCCTGGCAGGGCTAAGCAATCAGCCCCAGCATTTT. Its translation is CASSFLAGLSNQPQHF.

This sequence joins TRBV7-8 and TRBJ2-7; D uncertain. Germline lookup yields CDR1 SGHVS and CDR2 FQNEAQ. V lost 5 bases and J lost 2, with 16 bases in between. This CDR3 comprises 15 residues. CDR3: CASSDQYQMAYEQYF. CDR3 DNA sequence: TGTGCCAGCAGCGACCAGTACCAGATGGCCTACGAGCAGTACTTC.

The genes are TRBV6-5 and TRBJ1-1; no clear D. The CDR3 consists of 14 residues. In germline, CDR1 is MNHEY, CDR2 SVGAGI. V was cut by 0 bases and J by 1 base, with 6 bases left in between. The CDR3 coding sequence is TGTGCCAGCAGTTACTCAGGCTCGAACACTGAAGCTTTCTTT. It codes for CASSYSGSNTEAFF.

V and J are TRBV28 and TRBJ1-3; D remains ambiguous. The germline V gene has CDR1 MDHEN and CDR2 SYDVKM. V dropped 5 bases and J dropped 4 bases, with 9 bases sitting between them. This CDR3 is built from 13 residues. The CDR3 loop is CASSISSGNTIYF. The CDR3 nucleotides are TGTGCCAGCAGTATATCGTCAGGAAACACCATATATTTT. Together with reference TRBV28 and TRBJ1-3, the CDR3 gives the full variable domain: DVKVTQSSRYLVKRTGEKVFLECVQDMDHENMFWYRQDPGLGLRLIYFSYDVKMKEKGDIPEGYSVSREKKERFSLILESASTNQTSMYLCASSISSGNTIYFGEGSWLTVV.

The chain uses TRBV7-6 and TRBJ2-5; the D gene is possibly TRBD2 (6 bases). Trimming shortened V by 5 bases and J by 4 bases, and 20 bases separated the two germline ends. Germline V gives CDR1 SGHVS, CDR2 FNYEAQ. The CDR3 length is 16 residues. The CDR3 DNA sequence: TGTGCCAGCAGCCCCTCTTTAATGCCGGGACTAGAGACCCAGTACTTC. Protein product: CASSPSLMPGLETQYF.

The CDR3 bases are TGTGCCAGCAGTTCGAGACCCTGGGACGAGCAGTACTTC. Protein product: CASSSRPWDEQYF. The chain recombines TRBV12-3 or TRBV12-4 with TRBJ2-7; D is unclear. Trimming took 4 bases from V and 5 from J, leaving 12 bases between them. The CDR3 extends over 13 amino acids.

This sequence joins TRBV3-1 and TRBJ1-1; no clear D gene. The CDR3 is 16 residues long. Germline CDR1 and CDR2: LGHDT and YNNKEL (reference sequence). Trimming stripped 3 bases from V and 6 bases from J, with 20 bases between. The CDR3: CASSHGKALRYAEAFF. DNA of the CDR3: TGTGCCAGCAGCCACGGTAAGGCGCTTAGGTACGCTGAAGCTTTCTTT.

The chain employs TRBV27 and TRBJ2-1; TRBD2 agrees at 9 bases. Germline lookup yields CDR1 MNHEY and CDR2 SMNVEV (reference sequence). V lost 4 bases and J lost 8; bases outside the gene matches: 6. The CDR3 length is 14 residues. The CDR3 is CASSWIAGADEQFF. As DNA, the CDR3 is TGTGCCAGCAGTTGGATAGCGGGGGCAGATGAGCAGTTCTTC.

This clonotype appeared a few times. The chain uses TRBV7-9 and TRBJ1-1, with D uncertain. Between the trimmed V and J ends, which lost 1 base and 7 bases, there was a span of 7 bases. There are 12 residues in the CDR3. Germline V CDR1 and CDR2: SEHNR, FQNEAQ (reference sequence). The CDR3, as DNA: TGTGCCAGCAGCTTAGGGGTGGGTGAAGCTTTCTTT. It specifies CASSLGVGEAFF.

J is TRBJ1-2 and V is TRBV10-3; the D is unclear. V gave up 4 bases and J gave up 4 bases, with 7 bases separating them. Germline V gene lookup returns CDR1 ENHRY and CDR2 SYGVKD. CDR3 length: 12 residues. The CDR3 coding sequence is TGTGCCATCAGTGCAGATATCTATGGCTACACCTTC. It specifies CAISADIYGYTF.

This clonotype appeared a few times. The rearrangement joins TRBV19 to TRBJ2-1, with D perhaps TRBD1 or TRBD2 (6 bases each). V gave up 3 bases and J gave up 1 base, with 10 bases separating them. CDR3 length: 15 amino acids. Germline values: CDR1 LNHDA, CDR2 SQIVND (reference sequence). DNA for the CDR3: TGTGCCAGTAGTATCTCGGGGGCTTCCTACAATGAGCAGTTCTTC. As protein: CASSISGASYNEQFF.

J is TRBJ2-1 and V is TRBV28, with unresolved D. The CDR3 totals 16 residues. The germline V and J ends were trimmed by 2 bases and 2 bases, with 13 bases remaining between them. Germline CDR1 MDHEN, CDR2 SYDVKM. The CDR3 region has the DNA TGTGCCAGCAGTTTAGGTCCGGGCCCTACCTACAATGAGCAGTTCTTC. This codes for CASSLGPGPTYNEQFF.

Here the CDR3 reads CASSVLGGTSTDTQYF. The CDR3 DNA follows: TGTGCCAGCAGCGTATTGGGCGGGACTAGCACAGATACGCAGTATTTT. The chain couples TRBV9 to TRBJ2-3; a weak D match, TRBD2 (6 bases). The germline V gene encodes CDR1 SGDLS and CDR2 YYNGEE. This CDR3 has 16 residues. Trimming left V 1 base short and J 0 bases short, with 12 bases between.

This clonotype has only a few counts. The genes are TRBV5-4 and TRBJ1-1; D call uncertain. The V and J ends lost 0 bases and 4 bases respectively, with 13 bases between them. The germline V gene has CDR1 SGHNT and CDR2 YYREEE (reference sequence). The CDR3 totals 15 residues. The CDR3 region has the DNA TGTGCCAGCAGCTTGGGAGGCCTGAGGACCACTGAAGCTTTCTTT. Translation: CASSLGGLRTTEAFF.

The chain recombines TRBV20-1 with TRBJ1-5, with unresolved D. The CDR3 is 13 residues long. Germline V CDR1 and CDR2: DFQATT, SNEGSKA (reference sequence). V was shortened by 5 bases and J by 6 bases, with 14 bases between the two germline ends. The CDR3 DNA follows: TGCAGTGCTCCGAAGGGCGGAGGTCAGCCCCAGCATTTT. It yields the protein CSAPKGGGQPQHF.

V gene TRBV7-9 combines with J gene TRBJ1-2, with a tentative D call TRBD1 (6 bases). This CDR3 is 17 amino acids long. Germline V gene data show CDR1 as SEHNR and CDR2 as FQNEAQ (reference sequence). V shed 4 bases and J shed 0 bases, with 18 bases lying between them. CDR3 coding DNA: TGTGCCAGCAGCTACGATGGTGGACAGATAACTAACTATGGCTACACCTTC. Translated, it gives CASSYDGGQITNYGYTF.

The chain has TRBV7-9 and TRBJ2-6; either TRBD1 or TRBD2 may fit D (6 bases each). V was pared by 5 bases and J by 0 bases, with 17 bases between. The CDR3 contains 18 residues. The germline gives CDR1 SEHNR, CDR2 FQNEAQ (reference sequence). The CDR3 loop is CASSAPGAAYSGANVLTF. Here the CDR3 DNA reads TGTGCCAGCAGCGCCCCGGGGGCGGCTTACTCTGGGGCCAACGTCCTGACTTTC. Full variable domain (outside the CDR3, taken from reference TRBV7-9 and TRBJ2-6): DTGVSQNPRHKITKRGQNVTFRCDPISEHNRLYWYRQTLGQGPEFLTYFQNEAQLEKSRLLSDRFSAERPKGSFSTLEIQRTEQGDSAMYLCASSAPGAAYSGANVLTFGAGSRLTVL.

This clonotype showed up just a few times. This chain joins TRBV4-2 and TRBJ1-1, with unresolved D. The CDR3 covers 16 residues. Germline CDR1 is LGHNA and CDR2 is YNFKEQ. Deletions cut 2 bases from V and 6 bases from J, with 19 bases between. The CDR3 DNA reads TGTGCCAGCAGCCAATTCCCGGGTCAAGGGATGGCTGAAGCTTTCTTT. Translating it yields CASSQFPGQGMAEAFF.

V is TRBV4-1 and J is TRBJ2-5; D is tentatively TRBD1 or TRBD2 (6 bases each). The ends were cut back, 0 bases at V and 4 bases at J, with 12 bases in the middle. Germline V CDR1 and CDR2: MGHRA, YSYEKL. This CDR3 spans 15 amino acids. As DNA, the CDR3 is TGCGCCAGCAGCCAAGATAGGGGGGCCGGAGAGACCCAGTACTTC. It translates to CASSQDRGAGETQYF.

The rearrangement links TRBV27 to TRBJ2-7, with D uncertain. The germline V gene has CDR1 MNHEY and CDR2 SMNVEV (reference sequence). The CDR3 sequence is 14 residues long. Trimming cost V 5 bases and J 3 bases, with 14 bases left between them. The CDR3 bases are TGTGCCAGCAGTACCCTCTTAGGAGTCTACGAGCAGTACTTC. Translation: CASSTLLGVYEQYF.

CDR3 region: CASSTSTGAHQPQHF. In DNA, the CDR3 is TGTGCCAGCAGCACCTCGACAGGGGCGCATCAGCCCCAGCATTTT. The chain is built from TRBV7-9 and TRBJ1-5; 8 bases are shared with TRBD1. In germline, CDR1 is SEHNR, CDR2 FQNEAQ (reference sequence). CDR3 size: 15 residues. Trimming took 5 bases from V and 5 from J; bases not matched to a gene: 8.

CDR3 in amino acids: CASSPPGDSNQPQHF. As DNA, the CDR3 is TGTGCCAGCAGCCCCCCCGGGGATAGCAATCAGCCCCAGCATTTT. The chain carries TRBV7-9 and TRBJ1-5, with D uncertain. Trimming shortened V by 5 bases and J by 0 bases, and 11 bases separated the two germline ends. The CDR3 is 15 amino acids. CDR1 and CDR2 from the germline V gene are SEHNR and FQNEAQ (reference sequence).